Following are 28 T cell receptor beta chains from one sample sequenced in a study of vaccination effects on CD4 cells after COVID-19. Their recognized antigens are unknown. After expansion with viral peptide pools in the ViraFEST assay, antigen-specific CD4+ T cells were sequenced. The culture ran for roughly 10 days before CD4+ T cells were isolated. No vaccinee had earlier SARS-CoV-2 infection, and nucleocapsid antibodies were negative. TCRdb keeps only in-frame clones here, not all; method: immunoSEQ multiplex PCR. The sample consists of tens of thousands of clones, around 76% of them appearing once. The specimen comprised CD4+ T cells from PBMCs cultured with SARS-CoV-2 spike peptides, sampled before COVID-19 vaccination. These TCRs come from a human donor who received a COVID-19 vaccine.

The V call is TRBV6-5, the J call TRBJ1-4; D gene unclear. V was cut by 0 bases and J by 5 bases, with 10 bases left in between. This CDR3 has 15 amino acids. Germline V gives CDR1 MNHEY, CDR2 SVGAGI. The CDR3 reads CASSYSLRGNEKLFF. For the CDR3, the DNA is TGTGCCAGCAGTTACTCCCTGCGGGGAAATGAAAAACTGTTTTTT.

The chain has TRBV5-1 and TRBJ2-2, with D possibly being TRBD1 (6 bases). V was shortened by 2 bases and J by 3 bases, with 11 bases between the two germline ends. The CDR3 contains 15 residues. Germline CDR1 SGHRS, CDR2 YFSETQ. The CDR3 nucleotides are TGCGCCAGCAGCTTTTTACAGGGAGACACCGGGGAGCTGTTTTTT. This encodes CASSFLQGDTGELFF.

The chain couples TRBV7-3 to TRBJ2-2, with TRBD1 as a possible D gene (5 bases). The length of the CDR3 is 14 residues. The V end lost 3 bases, the J end lost 6 bases, and 11 bases lay between the germline ends. Germline V gene data show CDR1 as SGHTA and CDR2 as FQGTGA. In DNA form, the CDR3 reads TGTGCCAGCAGCTTTGGGGCAGGGTCCGGGGAGCTGTTTTTT. Protein sequence: CASSFGAGSGELFF.

The chain carries TRBV7-9 and TRBJ2-7; 8 bases agree with TRBD1. This CDR3 has 14 residues. Looked up from germline, CDR1 is SEHNR and CDR2 is FQNEAQ (reference sequence). V shed 3 bases, J shed 6 bases, and the junction held 7 bases outside the gene matches. The CDR3 DNA is TGTGCCAGCAGCTTGGGACAGGCCGCCCCCGAGCAGTACGTC. Translating gives CASSLGQAAPEQYV.

The V gene is TRBV28, the J gene TRBJ1-1, with no clear D. The V and J ends lost 4 bases and 7 bases respectively, with 16 bases between them. Germline values: CDR1 MDHEN, CDR2 SYDVKM. This CDR3 comprises 14 residues. The CDR3 DNA follows: TGTGCCAGCAGTTCCCTCCCCCGGGAGGATGAAGCTTTCTTT. Its protein is CASSSLPREDEAFF.

J is TRBJ1-4 and V is TRBV10-2, with D perhaps matching TRBD1 (6 bases). This CDR3 has 15 residues. V shed 4 bases and J shed 8 bases, with 17 bases lying between them. CDR1 and CDR2 from the germline V gene are WSHSY and SAAADI. CDR3: CASSGTGRLTEKLFF. DNA for the CDR3: TGCGCCAGCAGTGGTACAGGGAGGTTGACCGAAAAACTGTTTTTT.

The chain joins TRBV19 to TRBJ1-2, with D perhaps matching TRBD1 (6 bases). This CDR3 has 13 residues. Germline lookup yields CDR1 LNHDA and CDR2 SQIVND (reference sequence). The V end was cut by 7 bases, the J end by 4 bases, with 13 bases between. The CDR3 reads CASNTGTSYGYTF. The CDR3, as DNA: TGTGCCAGTAACACCGGGACAAGCTATGGCTACACCTTC.

The V call is TRBV29-1, the J call TRBJ2-1; 10 bases are a match to TRBD2. V dropped 6 bases and J dropped 9; count of bases not matched to a gene: 14. CDR3 length equals 15 residues. Germline assignment: CDR1 SQVTM and CDR2 ANQGSEA. The CDR3 sequence is CSVPPGQRGGGEQFF. The CDR3 nucleotides are TGCAGCGTCCCGCCAGGTCAGCGGGGGGGCGGTGAGCAGTTCTTC.

The rearrangement joins TRBV6-5 to TRBJ1-2; D remains unclear. Looked up from germline, CDR1 is MNHEY and CDR2 is SVGAGI. V was trimmed by 6 bases and J by 4 bases, leaving 12 bases between them. The CDR3 is 13 residues long. The CDR3 DNA sequence: TGTGCCAGCAGGGATAGCGCGGGCTATGGCTACACCTTC. Its translation is CASRDSAGYGYTF.

The chain carries TRBV30 and TRBJ1-1, with D unresolved. Germline V gene data show CDR1 as GTSNPN and CDR2 as SVGIG (reference sequence). This CDR3 is 11 amino acids long. V was shortened by 0 bases and J by 11 bases, with 10 bases between the two germline ends. The CDR3, as DNA: TGTGCCTGGAGTGTACGAATGTGGGCTTTCTTT. Protein: CAWSVRMWAFF.

The chain recombines TRBV30 with TRBJ1-2, with 7 bases that match TRBD1. CDR3 length equals 12 residues. The germline gives CDR1 GTSNPN, CDR2 SVGIG (reference sequence). V dropped 5 bases and J dropped 9; count of bases not matched to a gene: 9. CDR3 amino acids: CAWETGTASYTF. Here the CDR3 DNA reads TGTGCCTGGGAGACCGGGACAGCAAGCTACACCTTC.

This clone has a handful of counts. The chain couples TRBV9 to TRBJ1-1; D gene uncertain. The V end was cut by 0 bases, the J end by 9 bases, with 9 bases between. The CDR3 is 12 amino acids. CDR1 and CDR2 from the germline V gene are SGDLS and YYNGEE. The CDR3 protein is CASSVVGTQAFF. In nucleotides, the CDR3 is TGTGCCAGCAGCGTAGTGGGTACGCAAGCTTTCTTT. Full variable domain (rest looked up from reference TRBV9 and TRBJ1-1): DSGVTQTPKHLITATGQRVTLRCSPRSGDLSVYWYQQSLDQGLQFLIQYYNGEERAKGNILERFSAQQFPDLHSELNLSSLELGDSALYFCASSVVGTQAFFGQGTRLTVV.

J is TRBJ1-1 and V is TRBV28; no firm D call. This CDR3 comprises 13 residues. V lost 6 bases, J lost 11 bases, and 19 bases lay in between. Looked up from germline, CDR1 is MDHEN and CDR2 is SYDVKM. CDR3 sequence reads: CASRVSTQRGAFF. Written as DNA, the CDR3 is TGTGCCAGCAGGGTTTCGACCCAACGAGGCGCTTTCTTT.

This clone was observed a single time. The chain links TRBV28 to TRBJ2-3; no reliable D call. The CDR3 loop spans 13 amino acids. Trimming cost V 3 bases and J 1 base, with 5 bases left between them. Germline-derived CDR1 and CDR2 are MDHEN and SYDVKM. CDR3 residues: CASSFRGTDTQYF. The CDR3 DNA is TGTGCCAGCAGTTTTCGCGGCACAGATACGCAGTATTTT.

The V call is TRBV4-1, the J call TRBJ1-3, with D maybe TRBD1 (5 bases). From germline, CDR1 is MGHRA and CDR2 YSYEKL. The V end lost 1 base, the J end lost 6 bases, and 25 bases lay between the germline ends. The CDR3 sequence is 19 residues long. The CDR3 bases are TGCGCCAGCAGCCAAGTTTTAGGAAGCGGGACCGCGTACGAAAACACCATATATTTT. Protein product: CASSQVLGSGTAYENTIYF.

This sequence joins TRBV30 and TRBJ2-5; D is possibly TRBD1 (6 bases). The CDR3 has 15 amino acids. The V and J ends lost 4 bases and 3 bases respectively, with 18 bases between them. Looked up from germline, CDR1 is GTSNPN and CDR2 is SVGIG (reference sequence). Here the CDR3 DNA reads TGTGCCTGGACCCCGGTCCCGACAGGCGAAGAGACCCAGTACTTC. It translates to CAWTPVPTGEETQYF.

On this clone itself: This specimen includes other DNA sequences encoding the same CDR3. This chain joins TRBV18 and TRBJ1-4; D is possibly TRBD1 (5 bases). Germline-derived CDR1 and CDR2 are KGHSH and LQKENI. V lost 2 bases to trimming and J lost 4 bases, with 11 bases between them. The CDR3 is made up of 15 amino acids. The CDR3, as DNA: TGTGCCAGCTCACCATCCCTTGGGGGTAATGAAAAACTGTTTTTT. Its protein is CASSPSLGGNEKLFF. Full variable domain (outside the CDR3, taken from reference TRBV18 and TRBJ1-4): NAGVMQNPRHLVRRRGQEARLRCSPMKGHSHVYWYRQLPEEGLKFMVYLQKENIIDESGMPKERFSAEFPKEGPSILRIQQVVRGDSAAYFCASSPSLGGNEKLFFGSGTQLSVL.

DNA of the CDR3: TGTGCCAGCAGCGTAGCTGACAGTTGGAATTCACCCCTCCACTTT. Amino acids: CASSVADSWNSPLHF. The gene calls are TRBV9 and TRBJ1-6; D perhaps matches TRBD1 (5 bases). This CDR3 spans 15 amino acids. The V gene's germline CDR1 is SGDLS and CDR2 YYNGEE. Trimming pared 0 bases from V and 7 bases from J, leaving 11 bases between.

The chain links TRBV7-2 to TRBJ2-5; D is ambiguous. Per germline, CDR1 SGHTA and CDR2 FQGNSA. V gave up 3 bases and J gave up 5 bases, with 10 bases separating them. The CDR3 totals 13 residues. DNA of the CDR3: TGTGCCAGCAGCTTCGGTGGGCCCGAGACCCAGTACTTC. This sequence encodes CASSFGGPETQYF.

This chain joins TRBV6-6 and TRBJ1-2; D is uncertain. The CDR3 consists of 15 residues. Deletions cut 0 bases from V and 2 bases from J, with 10 bases between. Germline V CDR1 and CDR2: MNHNY, SVGAGI (reference sequence). The DNA of the CDR3 is TGTGCCAGCAGTTACTCGACGGGAACCAACTATGGCTACACCTTC. It yields the protein CASSYSTGTNYGYTF.

This sequence joins TRBV5-6 and TRBJ2-6; the match to TRBD1 covers 9 bases. Looked up from germline, CDR1 is SGHDT and CDR2 is YYEEEE. This CDR3 is built from 18 residues. The V segment lost 4 bases and the J segment 4 bases; nucleotides outside the gene matches: 12. This CDR3 reads CASSQSPGTGLGANVLTF. CDR3 DNA: TGTGCCAGCAGCCAGAGTCCCGGGACAGGGTTAGGGGCCAACGTCCTGACTTTC.

The V call is TRBV6-2 or TRBV6-3, the J call TRBJ2-3; 14 nucleotides align to TRBD2. Germline CDR1 MNHEY, CDR2 SVGEGT. The CDR3 is made up of 16 amino acids. The V gene end was trimmed by 4 bases and the J gene end by 5 bases; junction bases not matched to a gene: 5. Here the CDR3 reads CASSSLGLAGVDTQYF. The CDR3 DNA follows: TGTGCCAGCAGTTCCCTGGGACTAGCGGGGGTAGATACGCAGTATTTT.

This clone was counted a few times. The J gene is TRBJ1-2, the V gene TRBV12-3 or TRBV12-4, with 8 bases lining up with TRBD1. The CDR3 has 13 residues. V shed 6 bases, J shed 4 bases, and the junction held 4 bases outside the gene matches. The DNA for the CDR3 is TGTGCCAGCAGCAGACAGGGGCGCTATGGCTACACCTTC. Amino acid sequence: CASSRQGRYGYTF.

Only a few counts were recorded for this clone. The V call is TRBV4-1, the J call TRBJ2-1, with D hard to call. CDR1 is MGHRA and CDR2 is YSYEKL in the germline V gene. The V end was cut by 2 bases, the J end by 5 bases, with 7 bases between. The CDR3 covers 13 residues. CDR3: CASSQPLDNEQFF. Here the CDR3 DNA reads TGCGCCAGCAGCCAACCACTCGACAATGAGCAGTTCTTC.

CDR3 in amino acids: CASSSGGSRGYTF. The CDR3 coding sequence is TGTGCCAGCAGCTCCGGGGGGTCCCGTGGCTACACCTTC. The chain joins TRBV6-6 to TRBJ1-2; a weak D match, TRBD1 (5 bases). Trimming removed 6 bases at V and 7 bases at J, with 15 bases between. CDR1 and CDR2 from the germline V gene are MNHNY and SVGAGI (reference sequence). This CDR3 contains 13 residues.

The chain is built from TRBV30 and TRBJ1-3; 7 nucleotides match TRBD1. The CDR3 sequence is 12 residues long. J lost 4 bases, V lost 5 bases, and 2 bases had no gene match. Germline V gene lookup returns CDR1 GTSNPN and CDR2 SVGIG (reference sequence). The CDR3 DNA reads as TGTGCCTGGGCGGGACAGGGAAACACCATATATTTT. Protein sequence: CAWAGQGNTIYF.

The chain combines TRBV6-2 or TRBV6-3 with TRBJ2-6; TRBD2 is a possible D gene (6 bases). Germline V CDR1 and CDR2: MNHEY, SVGEGT. This CDR3 region has 17 residues. V lost 4 bases, J lost 4 bases, and 17 bases lay in between. The CDR3, as DNA: TGTGCCAGCAGTTCCCCCCTTGGGGGGTCCGGGGCCAACGTCCTGACTTTC. Translating gives CASSSPLGGSGANVLTF.

This clone has just a few counts. The chain combines TRBV4-1 with TRBJ1-2, with D uncertain. This CDR3 contains 15 residues. The V end was cut by 2 bases, the J end by 4 bases, with 14 bases between. Germline CDR1 and CDR2: MGHRA and YSYEKL. The CDR3 reads CASSQRPTQSYGYTF. In DNA form, the CDR3 reads TGCGCCAGCAGCCAACGTCCCACCCAAAGCTATGGCTACACCTTC.